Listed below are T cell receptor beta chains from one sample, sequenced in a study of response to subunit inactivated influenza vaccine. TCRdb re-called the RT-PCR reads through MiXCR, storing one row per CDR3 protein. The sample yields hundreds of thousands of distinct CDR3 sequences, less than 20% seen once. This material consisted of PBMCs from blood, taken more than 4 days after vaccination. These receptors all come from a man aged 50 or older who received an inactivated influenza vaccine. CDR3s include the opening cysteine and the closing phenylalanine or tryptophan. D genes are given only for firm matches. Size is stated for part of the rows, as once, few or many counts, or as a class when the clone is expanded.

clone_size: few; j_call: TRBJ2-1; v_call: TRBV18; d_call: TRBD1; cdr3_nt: TGTGCCAGCTCACCATTGCTTTCGGCAGGGGGACAATACAATGAGCAGTTCTTC; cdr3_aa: CASSPLLSAGGQYNEQFF
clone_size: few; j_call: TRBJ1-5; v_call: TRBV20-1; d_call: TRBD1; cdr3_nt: TGCAGTGCAACGACAGGGGGGGATAGCAATCAGCCCCAGCATTTT; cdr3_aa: CSATTGGDSNQPQHF
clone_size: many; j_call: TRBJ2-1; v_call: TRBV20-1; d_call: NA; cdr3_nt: TGCAGTGCTACCGGAGTGGGAATCTCCTACAATGAGCAGTTCTTC; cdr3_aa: CSATGVGISYNEQFF
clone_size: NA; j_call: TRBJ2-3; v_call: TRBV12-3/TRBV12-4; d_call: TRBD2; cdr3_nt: TGTGCCAGCAGTTTTCGCGGGGGGGGTAATACGCAGTATTTT; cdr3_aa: CASSFRGGGNTQYF
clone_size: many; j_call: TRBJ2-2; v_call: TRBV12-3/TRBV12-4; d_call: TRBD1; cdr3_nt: TGTGCCAGCAGTCCAAGGACAGGGGGCCGCACCGGGGAGCTGTTTTTT; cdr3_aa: CASSPRTGGRTGELFF
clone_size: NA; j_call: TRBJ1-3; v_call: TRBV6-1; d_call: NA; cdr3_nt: TGTGCCAGCAGTGCCTACGACAGTCACTCTGGAAACACCATATATTTT; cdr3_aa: CASSAYDSHSGNTIYF
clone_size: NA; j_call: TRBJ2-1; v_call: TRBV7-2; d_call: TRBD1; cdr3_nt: TGTGCCAGCAGCAAACGGGACAGGGGATACAATGAGCAGTTCTTC; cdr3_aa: CASSKRDRGYNEQFF
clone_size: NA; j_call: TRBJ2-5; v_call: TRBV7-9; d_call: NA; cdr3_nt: TGTGCCAGCAGCCCAGAGACAGGACAAGAGACCCAGTACTTC; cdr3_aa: CASSPETGQETQYF
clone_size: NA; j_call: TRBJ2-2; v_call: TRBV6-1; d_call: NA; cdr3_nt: TGTGCCAGCAGTGAAACGGGGTACACCGGGGAGCTGTTTTTT; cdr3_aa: CASSETGYTGELFF
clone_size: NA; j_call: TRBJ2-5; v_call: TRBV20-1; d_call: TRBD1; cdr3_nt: TGCAGTGCTACTAGACAGGGGGAGACCCAGTACTTC; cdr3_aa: CSATRQGETQYF
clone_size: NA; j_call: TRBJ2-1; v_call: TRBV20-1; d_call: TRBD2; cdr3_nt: TGCAGTGCTAGGGGGACTAGCGGGGGGCAGTTCTTC; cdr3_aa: CSARGTSGGQFF
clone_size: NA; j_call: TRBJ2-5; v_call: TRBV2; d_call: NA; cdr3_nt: TGTGCCAGCAGTGTACAGGGCCATCAAGAGACCCAGTACTTC; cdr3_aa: CASSVQGHQETQYF
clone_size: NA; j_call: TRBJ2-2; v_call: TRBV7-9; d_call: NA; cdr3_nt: TGTGCCAAAGACGGGGCCGGGGAGCTGTTTTTT; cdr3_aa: CAKDGAGELFF
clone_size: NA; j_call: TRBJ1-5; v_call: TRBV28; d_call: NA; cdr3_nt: TGTGCCAGCAGTTTTTGGATTAGGGACATCAGTTTCAGCAATCAGCCCCAGCATTTT; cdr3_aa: CASSFWIRDISFSNQPQHF
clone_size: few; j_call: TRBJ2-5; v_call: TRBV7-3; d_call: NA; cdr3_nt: TGTGCCAGCAGCCCAGGACTATCGCAAGAGACCCAGTACTTC; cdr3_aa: CASSPGLSQETQYF
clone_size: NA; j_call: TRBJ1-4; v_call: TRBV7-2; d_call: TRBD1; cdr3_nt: TGTGCCAGCAGCGGGGGGACAGCTTCCAATGAAAAACTGTTTTTT; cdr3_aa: CASSGGTASNEKLFF
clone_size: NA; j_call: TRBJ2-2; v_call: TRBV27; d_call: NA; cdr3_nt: TGTGCCAGCAGTTCCCGCTTTGGGGGCCTAAACACCGGGGAGCTGTTTTTT; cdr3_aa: CASSSRFGGLNTGELFF
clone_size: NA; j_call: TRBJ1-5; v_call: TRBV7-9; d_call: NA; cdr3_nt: TGTGCCAGCAGCTTAGCCCGGTCGGGGCAAATCAATCAGCCCCAGCATTTT; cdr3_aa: CASSLARSGQINQPQHF
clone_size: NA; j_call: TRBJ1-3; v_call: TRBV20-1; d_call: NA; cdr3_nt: TGCAGTGCTAGTGGGGCCGCCCCGGGCGGAAACACCATATATTTT; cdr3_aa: CSASGAAPGGNTIYF
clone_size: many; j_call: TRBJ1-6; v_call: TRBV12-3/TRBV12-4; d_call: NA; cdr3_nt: TGTGCCAGCAGTTTAGCGGGGAAAAGGGGTAATTCACCCCTCCACTTT; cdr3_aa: CASSLAGKRGNSPLHF
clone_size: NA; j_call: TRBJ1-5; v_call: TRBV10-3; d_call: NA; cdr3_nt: TGTGCCGTCAGTGAGGGCGGGATTCAGCCCCAGCATTTT; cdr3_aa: CAVSEGGIQPQHF
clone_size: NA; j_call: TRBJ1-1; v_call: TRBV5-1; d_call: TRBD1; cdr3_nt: TGCGCCAGCAGCCCCGGGACAGGGGGCATGAGCACTGAAGCTTTCTTT; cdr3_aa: CASSPGTGGMSTEAFF